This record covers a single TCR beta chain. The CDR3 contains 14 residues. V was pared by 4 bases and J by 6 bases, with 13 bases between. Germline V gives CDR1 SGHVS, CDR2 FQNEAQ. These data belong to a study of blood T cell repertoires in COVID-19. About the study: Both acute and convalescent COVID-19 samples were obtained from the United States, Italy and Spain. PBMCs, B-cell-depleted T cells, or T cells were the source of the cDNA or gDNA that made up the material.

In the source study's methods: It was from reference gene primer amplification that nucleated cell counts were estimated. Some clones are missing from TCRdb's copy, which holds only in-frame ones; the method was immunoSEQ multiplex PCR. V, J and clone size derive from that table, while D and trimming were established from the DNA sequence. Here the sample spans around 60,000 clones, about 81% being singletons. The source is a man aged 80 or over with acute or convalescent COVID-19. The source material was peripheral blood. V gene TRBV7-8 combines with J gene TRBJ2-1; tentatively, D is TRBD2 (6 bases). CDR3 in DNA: TGTGCCAGCAGCTCATCTAGCGAGGGCAATGAGCAGTTCTTC. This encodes CASSSSSEGNEQFF.